These 26 T cell receptor beta chains share one sample of origin, sequenced in a study of T-cell reconstitution after alpha-beta-depleted transplantation in children. Unique molecular identifiers were used in preparing the TCRbeta library. From the PCR reads, TCRdb called clonotypes with MiXCR, one entry per CDR3 protein. The table includes 450,000 to 600,000 distinct CDR3 sequences, 30% to 35% detected once. Here the sequenced sample was PBMCs from the stem cell graft donor, taken from the stem cell graft. These receptors all stem from a human donor who donated a stem cell graft to a child with aplastic anemia.

The V call is TRBV11-2, the J call TRBJ2-7, with 8 bases that match TRBD2. The junction had 14 bases not matched to a gene; V was cut back by 3 bases and J by 7 bases. This CDR3 region has 16 residues. The V gene's germline CDR1 is SGHAT and CDR2 FQNNGV. This CDR3 is CASSFLTSGARGEQYF. The DNA of the CDR3 is TGTGCCAGCAGCTTTCTAACTAGCGGAGCCCGGGGAGAGCAGTACTTC.

The chain combines TRBV20-1 with TRBJ1-1, with 7 nucleotides matching TRBD1. The CDR3 length is 14 residues. J was trimmed by 4 bases and V by 2 bases; bases with no gene match: 7. The germline gives CDR1 DFQATT, CDR2 SNEGSKA (reference sequence). This CDR3 reads CSARTGAWGTEAFF. CDR3 coding DNA: TGCAGTGCTAGAACAGGGGCGTGGGGCACTGAAGCTTTCTTT.

This clonotype was counted between two and nine times. The chain is built from TRBV20-1 and TRBJ2-7; D unresolved. Germline V gene lookup returns CDR1 DFQATT and CDR2 SNEGSKA (reference sequence). The V end lost 5 bases, the J end lost 2 bases, and 19 bases lay between the germline ends. The length of the CDR3 is 15 residues. CDR3 loop: CSAVSGRSPAYEQYF. Here the CDR3 DNA reads TGCAGTGCTGTCTCCGGTCGCAGCCCAGCCTACGAGCAGTACTTC.

CDR3 region: CASSLGAGTQYF. The CDR3 DNA follows: TGTGCCAGCAGCTTGGGGGCCGGTACGCAGTATTTT. The chain employs TRBV5-6 and TRBJ2-3; no definite D call. Germline assignment: CDR1 SGHDT and CDR2 YYEEEE. The CDR3 runs to 12 residues. Trimming stripped 0 bases from V and 8 bases from J, with 7 bases between.

CDR3 DNA sequence: TGTGCCTGGAGTAGGGGACAGGGAGGTCAGCCCCAGCATTTT. This gives the protein CAWSRGQGGQPQHF. The chain recombines TRBV30 with TRBJ1-5, with 9 positions matching TRBD1. The CDR3 totals 14 residues. V lost 2 bases to trimming and J lost 6 bases; unmatched junction nucleotides: 5. The V gene's germline CDR1 is GTSNPN and CDR2 SVGIG (reference sequence).

The chain joins TRBV9 to TRBJ2-1; a possible D gene is TRBD2 (5 bases). CDR3 length: 12 amino acids. V shed 0 bases and J shed 9 bases, with 7 bases lying between them. Germline CDR1 is SGDLS and CDR2 is YYNGEE. The CDR3: CASSVEAGEQFF. CDR3 sequence (DNA): TGTGCCAGCAGCGTAGAGGCGGGTGAGCAGTTCTTC. Full variable domain (outside the CDR3, taken from reference TRBV9 and TRBJ2-1): DSGVTQTPKHLITATGQRVTLRCSPRSGDLSVYWYQQSLDQGLQFLIQYYNGEERAKGNILERFSAQQFPDLHSELNLSSLELGDSALYFCASSVEAGEQFFGPGTRLTVL.

The chain recombines TRBV5-1 with TRBJ2-3; 7 bases fit TRBD2. The germline gives CDR1 SGHRS, CDR2 YFSETQ. CDR3 length: 16 amino acids. J gave up 2 bases and V 0 bases, and 6 bases lay outside the gene matches. The CDR3 loop is CASSLGGLSATDTQYF. The CDR3 DNA sequence: TGCGCCAGCAGCTTGGGGGGACTATCCGCCACAGATACGCAGTATTTT.

In nucleotides, the CDR3 is TGTGCCAGCAGTTTATGGGGACAGGGTGATCAGCCCCAGCATTTT. Translated, it gives CASSLWGQGDQPQHF. The chain links TRBV12-3 or TRBV12-4 to TRBJ1-5; 9 bases match TRBD1. The CDR3 covers 15 residues. The V and J ends lost 2 bases and 5 bases, in that order; junction bases with no gene match: 4.

J is TRBJ2-1 and V is TRBV4-3, with D hard to call. Germline CDR1 reads LGHNA; CDR2 reads YSLEER. The CDR3 has 12 amino acids. The ends were cut back, 3 bases at V and 5 bases at J, with 5 bases in the middle. For the CDR3, the DNA is TGCGCCAGCAGCCAGGGTGACAATGAGCAGTTCTTC. Translated: CASSQGDNEQFF.

There are a few counts of this clonotype. The chain combines TRBV7-9 with TRBJ2-7, with D possibly being TRBD2 (5 bases). The CDR3 is 13 residues long. The V gene lost 1 base and the J gene lost 6 bases, with 10 bases spanning the gap. Germline V CDR1 and CDR2: SEHNR, FQNEAQ (reference sequence). CDR3 bases: TGTGCCAGCAGCTTAGTAACTAGTCTCGAGCAGTACGTC. It codes for CASSLVTSLEQYV.

The chain employs TRBV7-2 and TRBJ2-1, with D possibly matching TRBD2 (6 bases). Per the germline V gene, CDR1 is SGHTA and CDR2 is FQGNSA. The CDR3 consists of 15 residues. Trimming took off 5 bases at V and 0 bases at J, with 11 bases between the two ends. The DNA for the CDR3 is TGTGCCAGCAGCCCTAGCGCAGGCTCCTACAATGAGCAGTTCTTC. Translating it yields CASSPSAGSYNEQFF.

In its sample, this clonotype was seen a few times. This chain uses TRBV30 with TRBJ1-2; unclear D gene. CDR3 size: 16 residues. Germline values: CDR1 GTSNPN, CDR2 SVGIG (reference sequence). V lost 0 bases, J lost 4 bases, and 18 bases lay in between. The CDR3 loop is CAWSVYGPPLPYGYTF. CDR3 coding DNA: TGTGCCTGGAGTGTATATGGGCCCCCTCTGCCCTATGGCTACACCTTC.

The chain combines TRBV30 with TRBJ1-4; D unresolved. CDR1 is GTSNPN, CDR2 SVGIG, per germline (reference sequence). This CDR3 comprises 14 residues. The germline V and J ends were trimmed by 4 bases and 0 bases, with 9 bases remaining between them. The CDR3 sequence is CAWNPSATNEKLFF. CDR3 nucleotide sequence: TGTGCCTGGAACCCATCTGCAACTAATGAAAAACTGTTTTTT.

The table lists this clonotype with a few counts. V gene TRBV18 combines with J gene TRBJ2-5; D is undetermined. The V gene's germline CDR1 is KGHSH and CDR2 LQKENI. The CDR3 extends over 14 amino acids. V was trimmed by 5 bases and J by 0 bases, leaving 10 bases between them. The CDR3 loop is CASSNGLYQETQYF. DNA of the CDR3: TGTGCCAGCTCAAATGGCTTGTACCAAGAGACCCAGTACTTC.

The rearrangement links TRBV29-1 to TRBJ2-1, with a possible D match to TRBD1 (6 bases). The CDR3 extends over 15 amino acids. Germline V gene sequence: CDR1 SQVTM, CDR2 ANQGSEA. V dropped 3 bases and J dropped 4 bases, with 16 bases sitting between them. CDR3 nucleotide sequence: TGCAGCGTTGACGAGGCGGCAGGGGTTTACAATGAGCAGTTCTTC. Translating gives CSVDEAAGVYNEQFF.

The chain is built from TRBV7-2 and TRBJ2-3, with TRBD2 matching 12 bases. V was clipped by 5 bases and J by 4 bases; unmatched bases: 7. Germline CDR1 SGHTA, CDR2 FQGNSA. The CDR3 runs to 16 residues. The CDR3 protein is CASSQLLAGGADTQYF. The CDR3 bases are TGTGCCAGCAGCCAATTACTAGCGGGAGGAGCAGATACGCAGTATTTT. The variable domain in full, completed from reference TRBV7-2 and TRBJ2-3, reads GAGVSQSPSNKVTEKGKDVELRCDPISGHTALYWYRQSLGQGLEFLIYFQGNSAPDKSGLPSDRFSAERTGGSVSTLTIQRTQQEDSAVYLCASSQLLAGGADTQYFGPGTRLTVL.

The chain links TRBV6-2 or TRBV6-3 to TRBJ1-4; possible D gene TRBD1, 6 bases. Germline V CDR1 and CDR2: MNHEY, SVGEGT. V shed 1 base and J shed 8 bases, with 23 bases lying between them. This CDR3 has 18 amino acids. CDR3 loop: CASSYFGGTTGWNEKLFF. The CDR3 DNA reads as TGTGCCAGCAGTTACTTCGGAGGAACTACAGGGTGGAACGAAAAACTGTTTTTT.

This clonotype was picked up a small number of times. The chain links TRBV19 to TRBJ1-5; tentatively, D is TRBD1 (5 bases). Germline V gene lookup returns CDR1 LNHDA and CDR2 SQIVND (reference sequence). The V end was cut by 2 bases, the J end by 1 base, with 12 bases between. This CDR3 has 16 amino acids. CDR3 sequence reads: CASSISGGGSNQPQHF. CDR3 coding DNA: TGTGCCAGTAGTATATCAGGTGGGGGGAGCAATCAGCCCCAGCATTTT.

The sample holds a few counts of this clonotype. V usage is TRBV20-1 and J usage is TRBJ2-1; no definite D call. Germline assignment: CDR1 DFQATT and CDR2 SNEGSKA (reference sequence). CDR3 length equals 14 residues. The V end lost 3 bases, the J end lost 9 bases, and 18 bases lay between the germline ends. The CDR3 region is CSASVDLNLREQFF. The CDR3 DNA reads as TGCAGTGCTAGTGTGGACCTAAATCTACGTGAGCAGTTCTTC.

This clonotype has just a few counts. The chain uses TRBV7-3 and TRBJ2-3; 7 bases align to TRBD2. The CDR3 spans 15 residues. With 5 bases clipped from V and 8 bases from J, the junction kept 13 bases outside the gene matches. The V gene's germline CDR1 is SGHTA and CDR2 FQGTGA. This chain's CDR3 is CASSPTGGWSGTQYF. In nucleotides, the CDR3 is TGTGCCAGCAGCCCGACCGGGGGGTGGTCGGGTACGCAGTATTTT.

The chain recombines TRBV7-9 with TRBJ2-7, with D perhaps TRBD1 (6 bases). Looked up from germline, CDR1 is SEHNR and CDR2 is FQNEAQ (reference sequence). Deletions cut 0 bases from V and 2 bases from J, with 14 bases between. The CDR3 runs 16 residues. The CDR3 DNA is TGTGCCAGCAGCTTAGCGGGGGCTGTTGTCGCCTACGAGCAGTACTTC. Translating it yields CASSLAGAVVAYEQYF.

The CDR3 sequence is CASSVPGRPAGELFF. In DNA, the CDR3 is TGTGCCAGTAGTGTCCCGGGACGCCCCGCCGGGGAGCTGTTTTTT. The rearrangement uses TRBV19 and TRBJ2-2; tentatively, D is TRBD1 or TRBD2 (5 bases each). The CDR3 covers 15 residues. Trimming took off 5 bases at V and 6 bases at J, with 16 bases between the two ends. Germline loops: CDR1 LNHDA, CDR2 SQIVND (reference sequence). Full variable domain (outside the CDR3, taken from reference TRBV19 and TRBJ2-2): DGGITQSPKYLFRKEGQNVTLSCEQNLNHDAMYWYRQDPGQGLRLIYYSQIVNDFQKGDIAEGYSVSREKKESFPLTVTSAQKNPTAFYLCASSVPGRPAGELFFGEGSRLTVL.

J is TRBJ1-1 and V is TRBV30; the D gene is possibly TRBD1 (5 bases). From germline, CDR1 is GTSNPN and CDR2 SVGIG (reference sequence). V was trimmed by 8 bases and J by 0 bases, leaving 13 bases between them. The CDR3 loop spans 13 amino acids. The CDR3 DNA reads TGTGCCCGACAGAGGACGGTGAACACTGAAGCTTTCTTT. As protein: CARQRTVNTEAFF. Full variable domain (remainder filled in from reference TRBV30 and TRBJ1-1): SQTIHQWPATLVQPVGSPLSLECTVEGTSNPNLYWYRQAAGRGLQLLFYSVGIGQISSEVPQNLSASRPQDRQFILSSKKLLLSDSGFYLCARQRTVNTEAFFGQGTRLTVV.

The chain recombines TRBV4-3 with TRBJ2-5, with 9 positions matching TRBD1. Per the germline V gene, CDR1 is LGHNA and CDR2 is YSLEER. Trimming took 0 bases from V and 0 from J; bases not matched to a gene: 5. There are 17 residues in the CDR3. The CDR3 DNA reads TGCGCCAGCAGCCAAGAAGCGACAGGGGGTCACCAAGAGACCCAGTACTTC. Amino acids: CASSQEATGGHQETQYF.

There are a few counts of this clonotype. This chain connects TRBV20-1 to TRBJ1-2; tentatively, D is TRBD1 (6 bases). Germline V gives CDR1 DFQATT, CDR2 SNEGSKA (reference sequence). V lost 4 bases, J lost 4 bases, and 10 bases lay in between. This CDR3 region has 12 residues. CDR3 protein: CSANGGGYGYTF. The CDR3 DNA is TGCAGTGCTAATGGAGGGGGCTATGGCTACACCTTC.

In its sample, this clonotype was seen a few times. V and J are TRBV10-3 and TRBJ2-7; D assignment may be TRBD1 or TRBD2 (5 bases each). Trimming cost V 6 bases and J 1 base, with 10 bases left between them. This CDR3 has 13 amino acids. The V gene's germline CDR1 is ENHRY and CDR2 SYGVKD. Here the CDR3 reads CAIRGDQSYEQYV. The DNA for the CDR3 is TGTGCCATCAGGGGGGACCAGTCCTACGAGCAGTACGTC.